This entry describes one T cell receptor beta chain. Its specificity is unknown. Trimming removed 4 bases from V and 3 bases from J; junction bases left unmatched: 3. CDR1 is SGHDN, CDR2 FVKESK, per germline. The length of the CDR3 is 14 residues. Both about-4-week and about-12-week second-dose recipients were combined. TCRdb keeps only in-frame clones here, not all; method: immunoSEQ multiplex PCR. This sample has some 50,000 clones, with 80% to 90% found just once. This sample is part of a study of T cell responses to AZD1222 COVID-19 vaccine. General observations from the study: No repertoire was sampled before or during the peak T cell response, only after it. Most donors were white British and more were female, and clonal diversity was possibly underestimated. Nearly half of spike-specific TCRs reportedly target variant regions that are unmutated in the B.1.351 and B.1.1.7 variants.

This receptor was obtained from an adult who received the AZD1222 COVID-19 vaccine. Here the sequenced sample was peripheral blood, taken 28 days after the second AZD1222 dose. The chain carries TRBV14 and TRBJ2-3; 8 nucleotides agree with TRBD1. CDR3 amino acids: CASSPRGRTDTQYF. CDR3 nucleotide sequence: TGTGCCAGCAGCCCCAGGGGGCGGACAGATACGCAGTATTTT.